The rows below give T cell receptor beta chains drawn from one sample of a study of vaccination effects on CD4 cells after COVID-19. Sequencing was performed with immunoSEQ multiplex PCR; in TCRdb, only in-frame clones are kept and a portion is missing. Of some 74,000 clones detected, around 81% appear once; the ten largest clones hold 1.2%. No antigens are known for them. This specimen consisted of CD4+ T cells from PBMCs cultured with HCoV-229E spike peptides, obtained after COVID-19 vaccination. The receptors were sampled from a human donor who received a COVID-19 vaccine. The CDR3 runs from the conserved cysteine through the conserved F or W. Fields, in order: V gene, CDR3 protein.

v_gene: TRBV29-1; CDR3aa: CSVEGAANTGELFF
v_gene: TRBV29-1; CDR3aa: CSGYTDEKLFF
v_gene: TRBV5-6; CDR3aa: CASSLSLGSGGYQETQYF
v_gene: TRBV10-3; CDR3aa: CAISEGAGYGYTF
v_gene: TRBV5-1; CDR3aa: CASTLRGGDTGELFF
v_gene: TRBV2; CDR3aa: CASRKDSYNEKLFF
v_gene: TRBV6-4; CDR3aa: CASRSGVGGGSEAFF
v_gene: TRBV21-1; CDR3aa: CASSTTGTAYQETQYF
v_gene: TRBV6-2/TRBV6-3; CDR3aa: CASSPRGRDTQYF
v_gene: TRBV7-9; CDR3aa: CASSLGTEDIQYF
v_gene: TRBV28; CDR3aa: CASSLDSNQPQHF
v_gene: TRBV19; CDR3aa: CASRNLNRGNYGYTF
v_gene: TRBV15; CDR3aa: CATSRDSQGLWSGELFF
v_gene: TRBV19; CDR3aa: CASAKGQGVETQYF
v_gene: TRBV2; CDR3aa: CASSDMAVNQPQHF
v_gene: TRBV15; CDR3aa: CATSRDRNEKLFF
v_gene: TRBV9; CDR3aa: CASSGDGRGTNTEAFF
v_gene: TRBV7-3; CDR3aa: CASSEIGTHGYTF
v_gene: TRBV24-1; CDR3aa: CATSGVAYTGGQETQYF
v_gene: TRBV7-2; CDR3aa: CASSLAGPDEKLFF
v_gene: TRBV7-3; CDR3aa: CASSVTGPPSTDTQYF
v_gene: TRBV18; CDR3aa: CASSPLSGTGGEVLTF
v_gene: TRBV18; CDR3aa: CASSPGTTNEKLFF
v_gene: TRBV24-1; CDR3aa: CATSDSSGKSTDTQYF
v_gene: TRBV28; CDR3aa: CASTGPHTEAFF
v_gene: TRBV5-1; CDR3aa: CASSLEVANYGYTF
v_gene: TRBV20-1; CDR3aa: CSASGGVETQYF
v_gene: TRBV7-2; CDR3aa: CASSLVLPGLVTGELFF
v_gene: TRBV6-4; CDR3aa: CASSVLGFPTSKEQFF
v_gene: TRBV2; CDR3aa: CASRTGNTGELFF
v_gene: TRBV3-1/TRBV3-2; CDR3aa: CASSQAASGNTIYF
v_gene: TRBV18; CDR3aa: CASSPGVASLNEQFF
v_gene: TRBV2; CDR3aa: CASSEQGWVYGYTF
v_gene: TRBV7-2; CDR3aa: CASSQPGTDYRQFF
v_gene: TRBV5-1; CDR3aa: CASSLAWGGASETQYF
v_gene: TRBV5-1; CDR3aa: CASSNGQTSQETQYF
v_gene: TRBV19; CDR3aa: CASRTGGTMNTEAFF
v_gene: TRBV6-5; CDR3aa: CASRKRTSGQETQYF
v_gene: TRBV19; CDR3aa: CASSIGTRGGRSYTGELFF
v_gene: TRBV5-6; CDR3aa: CASSLTGAGEKLFF
v_gene: TRBV5-1; CDR3aa: CASCLFGERTEAFF
v_gene: TRBV6-5; CDR3aa: CASTSTRTNEKLFF
v_gene: TRBV4-1; CDR3aa: CASSPGTSGGRRELFF
v_gene: TRBV5-1; CDR3aa: CASSLGLAGGTDTQYF
v_gene: TRBV30; CDR3aa: CAWSVSGPIYGYTF
v_gene: TRBV30; CDR3aa: CAWETGTGGWNEQFF
v_gene: TRBV2; CDR3aa: CASSSGQLGELFF
v_gene: TRBV29-1; CDR3aa: CSVLRWDAYGYTF
v_gene: TRBV5-6; CDR3aa: CASSEDSYWTGGYTF
v_gene: TRBV4-1; CDR3aa: CASSRRTGDPNYGYTF
v_gene: TRBV30; CDR3aa: CAWNRQHTEAFF
v_gene: TRBV18; CDR3aa: CASSPQGGVLNTEAFF